This T cell receptor (beta chain) derives from a study of regulatory T cells in long-lasting Graves disease. Study-level findings and limits: When disease was persistent, TRBV28, TRBJ1-2 and TRBJ2-5 were the favored segments.

Specified time point: persistent/refractory GD, antithyroid drugs over 5 years with positive TRAb. The TCR library was prepared using RNA isolated from PBMCs. In each case, Graves' disease was diagnosed per American Thyroid Association guidelines. Concerning this clonotype: What it binds is not known. A much larger clone lies a single base off, so this may be a read error.

Assembly of TCR beta libraries relied on iRepertoire HTBI primers together with Arm-PCR of CDR3 regions. TCRdb recomputed calls from the multiplex PCR reads with MiXCR, one row per CDR3 protein. This table holds around 400,000 distinct CDR3 sequences, 20% to 25% found once. Trimming cost V 7 bases and J 4 bases, with 19 bases left between them. The CDR3 runs to 15 residues. The germline V gene encodes CDR1 MNHNS and CDR2 SASEGT. The V gene is TRBV6-1, the J gene TRBJ1-1; TRBD1 is a possible D gene (5 bases). Here the sequenced sample was peripheral blood mononuclear cells (PBMCs), taken when the disease was refractory, from a patient treated with antithyroid drugs. The TCR sequence derives from a woman aged 40 to 50 with Graves disease. DNA of the CDR3: TGTGCCAGCAACCAGGGCAGACTCATGAGCACTGAAGCTTTCTTT. Its protein product is CASNQGRLMSTEAFF.